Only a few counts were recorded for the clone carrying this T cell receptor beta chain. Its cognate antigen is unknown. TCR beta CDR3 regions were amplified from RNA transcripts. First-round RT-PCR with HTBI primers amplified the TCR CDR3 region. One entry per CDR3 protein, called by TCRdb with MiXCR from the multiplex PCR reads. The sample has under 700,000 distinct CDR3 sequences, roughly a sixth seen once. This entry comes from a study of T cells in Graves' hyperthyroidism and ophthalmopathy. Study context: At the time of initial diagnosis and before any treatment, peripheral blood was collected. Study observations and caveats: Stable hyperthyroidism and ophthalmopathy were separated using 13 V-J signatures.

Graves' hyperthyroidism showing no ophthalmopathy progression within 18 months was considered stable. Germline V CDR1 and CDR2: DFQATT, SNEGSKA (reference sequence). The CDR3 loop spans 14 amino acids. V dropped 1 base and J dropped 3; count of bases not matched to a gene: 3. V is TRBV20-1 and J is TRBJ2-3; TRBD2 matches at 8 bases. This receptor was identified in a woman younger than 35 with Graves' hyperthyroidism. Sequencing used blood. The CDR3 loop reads CSARVGGGTDTQYF. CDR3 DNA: TGCAGTGCTAGAGTCGGGGGGGGGACAGATACGCAGTATTTT.